This T cell receptor beta chain originates from a study of T-cell reconstitution after alpha-beta-depleted transplantation in children. Findings and limits, study-wide: Where some patients showed high TCRbeta diversity at day 60, it came from recipient T cells and thymic progenitors that had survived.

V trimming: 5 bases; J trimming: 4 bases; junction bases outside the gene matches: 10. This CDR3 region has 16 residues. Library preparation (for TCRbeta) was performed with unique molecular identifiers. TCRdb re-analysed the PCR reads in MiXCR, keeping a single row per CDR3 protein. The sample carries 95,000 to 120,000 distinct CDR3 sequences, almost 6.5% recorded once. This clonotype was seen repeatedly, ten times or more. Its antigen is not identified. This chain uses TRBV12-3 or TRBV12-4 with TRBJ2-1; 8 positions match TRBD1. The receptor comes from a male patient between 2 and 15 years old who had a stem cell transplant for acute lymphoblastic leukemia, so the T cells may come from the graft donor. The starting material was PBMCs, mostly from graft donor cells, obtained 360 days after TCRalphabeta/CD19-depleted stem cell transplant. The CDR3 region has the DNA TGTGCCAGCAGTGCCACAGGGGGAGGTCTTTACAATGAGCAGTTCTTC. Translating gives CASSATGGGLYNEQFF.